This T cell receptor (beta chain) was identified in a study of cytomegalovirus exposure and HLA in healthy donors. For this clone: Its specificity is not known.

The CDR3 is 15 amino acids. The V gene end was trimmed by 6 bases and the J gene end by 6 bases; junction bases not matched to a gene: 9. Germline CDR1 SGHAT, CDR2 FQNNGV. Points from the study as a whole: Likely technical artifact: a cluster of highly shared sequence variants. TCR beta V- and J-gene trimming, according to a later analysis, was linked to a missense DCLRE1C variant. Cytomegalovirus-associated status was assigned to around 160 TCR beta chains. Later analysis placed DRB1 highest and HLA-C lowest in TCR association rates, which differed by HLA locus.

In the PCR, 60 Vbeta and 13 Jbeta primers were used. The method was immunoSEQ multiplex PCR; TCRdb's version includes in-frame clones alone and lacks a portion of them. This table has some 87,000 clones, about four fifths appearing once. The source material was PBMCs. This TCR derives from a man aged 18 to 35 in good health and CMV-seropositive. The gene calls are TRBV11-2 and TRBJ2-7; 12 positions agree with TRBD2. CDR3 residues: CASRPSGRAKREQYF. The CDR3, as DNA: TGTGCCAGCAGGCCTAGCGGGAGGGCCAAACGCGAGCAGTACTTC. Looking up the rest from reference TRBV11-2 and TRBJ2-7 gives the full variable domain: EAGVAQSPRYKIIEKRQSVAFWCNPISGHATLYWYQQILGQGPKLLIQFQNNGVVDDSQLPKDRFSAERLKGVDSTLKIQPAKLEDSAVYLCASRPSGRAKREQYFGPGTRLTVT.